This TCR beta chain was observed in a study of cytomegalovirus exposure and HLA in healthy donors (TCRdb year 2017). Regarding the study in general: In an earlier analysis of some 610 of the donors, around 300 Gb of sequence data and roughly 100 million unique TCR beta sequences from some 170 million T cells were reported. Along with the approximately 700-subject first cohort, a separate validation cohort of 120 different subjects was used. An early release that covered some 630 HLA-typed donors contained about 290 gigabases of sequencing data and tens of millions of unique TCR sequences. An earlier analysis of approximately 580 of the donors used high-throughput TCR beta sequencing to judge whether each TCR beta V gene segment behaved as functional or pseudogenic. Rather than drawing on any new phenotypic data, the later analysis identified candidate immune exposures from TCR beta sequences and the way those sequences occurred across donors. Among approximately 370 genotyped donors of the cohort, an average of roughly 230,000 unique TCR beta nucleotide sequences was sequenced per donor, of which roughly 17% were non-productive. The study profiled the T cell repertoires of approximately 700 subjects by immunosequencing and related them to cytomegalovirus serostatus. The genetic ancestry cluster associated with self-reported Caucasian donors included 65% to 90% of the roughly 390 genotyped donors. All discovery cohort repertoires had been generated using a single sequencing platform. The number of donors typed differed by locus, with about 629-640 for A, B, C, DRB1 and DQB1, roughly 520 for DQA1, some 570 for DPA1, and approximately 470 for DPB1. Roughly five DR-DQ haplotypes were handled as single units for association and clustering because linkage in the cohort was strong. In a later analysis, previously published TCR beta repertoires from more than 500 donors were re-analyzed and high-resolution HLA genotyping was added so that TCR occurrence patterns could be studied. High-throughput TCR immunosequencing, statistical association of individual TCRs with disease status, and machine learning were combined to predict cytomegalovirus infection status. Donor age, sex, ethnicity and CMV serostatus were collected together with the repertoire data. HLA typing covered class I and class II loci at four-digit resolution. Genome-wide SNP genotypes for about three fifths of the roughly 670 donors were used in a later genetic analysis, which treated that subset as a discovery cohort. The study aimed to test whether signatures of past pathogen exposure could be identified by cataloging public T cell receptors. Points the paper makes about the study in general: According to a later genetic analysis, donors in an Asian-associated ancestry cluster had fewer N-insertions in productive TCRs than the roughly 660-donor mean. Most TCR sequences were observed very rarely across donors, whereas some public TCRs were present in many individuals. In both the original and validation cohorts, the classifier was reported to diagnose cytomegalovirus status with high specificity and sensitivity. This cohort had only TCR beta chains sequenced, and the lack of alpha or paired-chain data limited which features could be detected. In a later analysis, several top co-occurrence clusters were reported to appear linked to parvovirus B19, influenza, CMV and Epstein-Barr virus. A later analysis associated 15,000 or so TCR beta sequences with specific HLA alleles at a false discovery rate of 0.05. An association between a missense DCLRE1C variant and V-gene and J-gene trimming of TCR beta chains was found in a later genetic analysis and replicated in an independent cohort. The presence/absence analyses assumed that sequencing depth was roughly uniform across donors, and that assumption may not be true. A later analysis found that most CMV-associated TCR beta chains appeared HLA-restricted, with HLA associations seemingly driven largely by CMV exposure. A further reported finding was that TCR beta sequences accurately predicted the HLA-A and HLA-B alleles for most subjects in the first cohort. In an earlier analysis of some 500 of the donors, most TCR beta V segments were observed in productive rearrangements about 87% or about 30% of the time, broadly matching IMGT annotations. Because counts were too low, roughly 18 rarely observed V segments, including chromosome 9 orphons, were left out of the earlier analysis of some 640 of the donors. A group of highly shared sequence variants was considered likely to be a technical artifact of the sequencing pipeline. A total of about 150 TCR beta chains were listed by the study as associated with cytomegalovirus. According to the authors, the approach could potentially be generalized to other disease states and immunological phenotypes. When HLA alleles, especially DR and DQ, strongly co-occurred, TCR associations were difficult to assign to individual alleles. A later analysis found that HLA-associated TCR beta chains were more clonally expanded and had lower generation probabilities than equally common non-associated chains. In a later analysis, TCR association rates were found to vary across HLA loci, with the most associated TCRs seen for DRB1 alleles and the fewest for HLA-C alleles. Correlated functional status among segregating V segments might be attributable to linkage disequilibrium, but an unknown experimental factor could not be ruled out. Three of the identified cytomegalovirus-associated TCR beta chains were confirmed in vitro to be specific for cytomegalovirus antigens. For the cohort, immune exposure information was limited to CMV serostatus. Because HLA typing was unavailable for some donors at each locus, only the typed subset was used in association tests.

In total, just over 650 healthy bone marrow donors made up the cohort. Cohort members were all nominally healthy when sampled, although unrecorded immune exposures were likely present. The donor was CMV seropositive and was included in the group of 250 to 350 seropositive cohort members. Every donor gave a peripheral blood sample, and the peripheral blood mononuclear cells from that sample were used for TCR beta sequencing. Genomic DNA extraction from the blood cell samples was performed with the Qiagen DNeasy Blood Extraction Kit. The library was obtained by the immunoSEQ multiplex PCR assay. A mixture of 60 forward primers for TCR Vbeta segments and 13 reverse primers for TCR Jbeta segments was used in the multiplex PCR. The CDR3 region of rearranged TCR beta genes was amplified from genomic DNA with a multiplex PCR assay. On the Illumina HiSeq System, the amplified TCR beta libraries were sequenced as 87-base-pair reads. In the source study's methods: A later analysis tallied roughly 78 million unique TCR beta chains across the 640 or so repertoires, and around 12 million of those chains were shared by two or more donors. Raw reads were error-corrected and collapsed into unique sequences with a nearest-neighbor algorithm that merged closely related sequences to remove PCR and sequencing errors. CDR3 sequences were aligned to IMGT reference sequences to assign V, D and J gene segments. For a sequence to be retained, a match of at least six nucleotides was required to both a V gene segment and a J gene segment. Rearrangements were classified as productive when the CDR3 lacked stop codons and remained in frame with V and J, and all other rearrangements were classified as non-productive. Following IMGT convention, CDR3 was defined as the stretch from the second conserved V-encoded cysteine up to the conserved J-encoded phenylalanine. The earlier analysis of 500 to 750 of the donors excluded any sequence lacking an unambiguous match to a single V gene segment. An earlier analysis of 500 to 700 of the donors classified V segments as functional when productive rearrangements were above 56.7% and as segregating when the standard deviation between donors was above 5%. A statistical classification framework was built to diagnose cytomegalovirus status from the catalog of TCR beta chain sequences. V and J gene assignment, in a later analysis, came from comparing TCR nucleotide sequences with IMGT/GENE-DB human TR gene sequences. The TCRdist pipeline was used in a later analysis to assign CDR3 sequences and most-parsimonious VDJ recombination scenarios. In a later analysis, each TCR beta chain was defined by its CDR3 amino acid sequence together with its V-gene family, and reads without a unique V-gene family were excluded. To address suspected cross-contamination and a sequencing artifact, a later analysis removed approximately 590 highly shared, low-generation-probability nucleotide sequences. In a later analysis, a clonal expansion index for each public chain was calculated from normalized within-repertoire ranks of inferred template counts. Generation probabilities in a later analysis came from a VDJ recombination model fitted to out-of-frame rearrangements, and those results were checked against IGoR. Hypergeometric tests were used in a later analysis to score TCR-TCR, TCR-HLA and TCR-CMV co-occurrence, with a repertoire-size bias correction applied to the TCR pairs. A later analysis estimated false discovery rates by permuting HLA or CMV assignments 20 times. In a later analysis, co-occurring TCRs were grouped with DBSCAN, and TCRdist sequence similarity was added when clustering was performed within HLA-allele-positive subsets. Repertoires with fewer than 30,000 or more than 120,000 public chains were left out of co-occurrence clustering, as were four to six repertoires with anomalous nucleotide sharing. TCRdb's version of the immuneACCESS table is confined to in-frame rearrangements and falls short of the full clone set. An unresolved V gene accounts for under half of the shortfall where checked; the remainder is of unknown origin. D and trimming come from the DNA, and the V and J calls and clone size come from that table. Across this sample there are under 130,000 clones, with about an eighth seen only once. Of the sample, approximately 15% is held by the ten largest clones.

This clone was picked up a small number of times. The antigen it binds to is not known. No base qualities exist here, and no much larger clone lies one base off it. This sequence originates from a man aged 40-55 years in good health and CMV-seropositive. Sequencing used PBMCs.

The CDR3 reads as follows: CASSLLLYEQYF. The DNA sequence reads TGTGCCAGCAGCCTACTCCTCTACGAGCAGTACTTC. The chain uses TRBV7-2 and TRBJ2-7; no D gene is confidently identified. CDR3 length: 12 amino acids, cysteine to phenylalanine. This entry keeps only the CDR3 DNA: 36 bases, framed from base 1. CDR1 and CDR2, looked up from the germline V gene, are SGHTA and FQGNSA. V is shortened by 5 bases, J by 3 bases, and the region joining them spans 8 bases.